Below, 13 T cell receptor beta chains from the same sample are listed, as sequenced in a study of control samples from healthy donors and cancer patients. Clones were read by immunoSEQ multiplex PCR, and TCRdb kept only the in-frame ones, dropping some. The sample contains 150,000 or so clones, 85% to 90% of which appear only once. The sequenced sample consisted of blood. All receptors derive from a man in his late teens or twenties in good health.

V gene TRBV3-1 (or the pseudogene TRBV3-2) combines with J gene TRBJ1-4; D is uncertain. The CDR3 is made up of 14 amino acids. V gave up 10 bases and J gave up 4 bases, with 16 bases separating them. The germline gives CDR1 LGHDT, CDR2 YNNKEL (reference sequence). CDR3 protein: CATRSVAGNEKLFF. Written as DNA, the CDR3 is TGTGCCACACGTTCTGTGGCGGGTAATGAAAAACTGTTTTTT.

The chain links TRBV30 to TRBJ1-4; a possible D gene is TRBD1 (6 bases). The CDR3 consists of 15 residues. Trimming left V 2 bases short and J 7 bases short, with 17 bases between. CDR1 is GTSNPN and CDR2 is SVGIG in the germline V gene (reference sequence). The chain's CDR3 is CAWSPKQGIGEKLFF. CDR3 in DNA: TGTGCCTGGAGTCCAAAACAGGGCATCGGTGAAAAACTGTTTTTT.

This clone was detected only once. This chain links TRBV6-5 with TRBJ2-3; D is ambiguous. This CDR3 spans 16 amino acids. Between the trimmed V and J ends, which lost 0 bases and 6 bases, there was a span of 16 bases. Germline V CDR1 and CDR2: MNHEY, SVGAGI. The CDR3 DNA sequence: TGTGCCAGCAGTTACTCGCTATCCGCCACGGAGGATACGCAGTATTTT. The encoded protein is CASSYSLSATEDTQYF.

The chain combines TRBV15 with TRBJ2-2; 9 nucleotides agree with TRBD1. In germline, CDR1 is LNHNV, CDR2 YYDKDF (reference sequence). The J segment lost 0 bases and the V segment lost 10 bases, leaving 3 bases of the junction unmatched. There are 14 residues in the CDR3. CDR3: CAIGQGTNTGELFF. CDR3 coding DNA: TGTGCCATCGGACAGGGGACGAACACCGGGGAGCTGTTTTTT.

The chain is built from TRBV5-5 and TRBJ2-5, with D perhaps matching TRBD2 (6 bases). This CDR3 comprises 15 residues. With 1 base removed from V and 3 bases from J, the gap between germline ends came to 13 bases. CDR1 SGHKS and CDR2 YYEKEE come from the germline V gene (reference sequence). For the CDR3, the DNA is TGTGCCAGCAGCTTGCCCCCAACGGGGGAAGAGACCCAGTACTTC. Translated, it gives CASSLPPTGEETQYF.

To note about this clone: The same CDR3 also results from other DNA sequences found in this sample. The chain joins TRBV6-1 to TRBJ1-2; D is ambiguous. V dropped 0 bases and J dropped 0 bases, with 8 bases sitting between them. CDR3 length: 15 residues. Germline V gives CDR1 MNHNS, CDR2 SASEGT. CDR3 in amino acids: CASSEASATNYGYTF. CDR3 nucleotide sequence: TGTGCCAGCAGTGAAGCCAGTGCAACTAACTATGGCTACACCTTC.

The chain has TRBV7-2 and TRBJ2-3, with D possibly being TRBD2 (5 bases). Trimming took 6 bases from V and 4 from J, leaving 14 bases between them. This CDR3 spans 14 amino acids. Germline V gene lookup returns CDR1 SGHTA and CDR2 FQGNSA. CDR3: CASRPEVWADTQYF. The CDR3 DNA follows: TGTGCCAGCAGACCGGAGGTTTGGGCAGATACGCAGTATTTT.

This clone has more than one count but fewer than ten. The chain carries TRBV7-2 and TRBJ2-7; D possibly corresponds to TRBD2 (6 bases). Germline assignment: CDR1 SGHTA and CDR2 FQGNSA. The CDR3 is 14 amino acids. Trimming stripped 1 base from V and 2 bases from J, with 9 bases between. CDR3 bases: TGTGCCAGCAGCTTAGAAGCGGGTACCTACGAGCAGTACTTC. Protein product: CASSLEAGTYEQYF.

The J gene is TRBJ1-2, the V gene TRBV10-1, with D perhaps TRBD1 (6 bases). CDR1 is WNHNN and CDR2 is SYGVQD in the germline V gene (reference sequence). CDR3 size: 13 residues. Trimming removed 7 bases at V and 2 bases at J, with 11 bases between. The CDR3 bases are TGCGCCAGCAACCGAACAGGGAACTATGGCTACACCTTC. Its protein product is CASNRTGNYGYTF.

The chain recombines TRBV28 with TRBJ1-2, with D hard to call. Between the trimmed V and J ends, which lost 6 bases and 4 bases, there was a span of 15 bases. Germline CDR1 reads MDHEN; CDR2 reads SYDVKM. The CDR3 extends over 14 amino acids. The DNA of the CDR3 is TGTGCCAGCAGAGACGGCGCAGAAGTCTATGGCTACACCTTC. Translation gives CASRDGAEVYGYTF.

CDR3 sequence reads: CASSTEGRGYTF. The DNA for the CDR3 is TGTGCCAGTAGTACTGAGGGTCGGGGCTACACCTTC. V usage is TRBV19 and J usage is TRBJ1-2; D is ambiguous. V lost 4 bases and J 8 bases, leaving 11 bases between the germline ends. The CDR3 is made up of 12 amino acids. In germline, CDR1 is LNHDA, CDR2 SQIVND (reference sequence).

This chain connects TRBV11-2 to TRBJ2-7, with 10 positions matching TRBD1. Germline trimming cut 4 bases from V and 7 bases from J; bases unmatched to any gene: 10. The germline V gene has CDR1 SGHAT and CDR2 FQNNGV. This CDR3 region has 15 residues. In nucleotides, the CDR3 is TGTGCCAGCAGCTATACCGGGACAGGGGAACTGGAGCAGTACTTC. This codes for CASSYTGTGELEQYF.

The chain joins TRBV13 to TRBJ2-3; D possibly uses TRBD1 or TRBD2 (7 bases each). The CDR3 runs to 14 residues. Germline loops: CDR1 PRHDT, CDR2 FYEKMQ (reference sequence). Trimming took 6 bases from V and 3 from J, leaving 13 bases between them. This chain's CDR3 is CASSRQGGTDTQYF. In DNA, the CDR3 is TGTGCCAGCAGTCGACAGGGAGGGACAGATACGCAGTATTTT.